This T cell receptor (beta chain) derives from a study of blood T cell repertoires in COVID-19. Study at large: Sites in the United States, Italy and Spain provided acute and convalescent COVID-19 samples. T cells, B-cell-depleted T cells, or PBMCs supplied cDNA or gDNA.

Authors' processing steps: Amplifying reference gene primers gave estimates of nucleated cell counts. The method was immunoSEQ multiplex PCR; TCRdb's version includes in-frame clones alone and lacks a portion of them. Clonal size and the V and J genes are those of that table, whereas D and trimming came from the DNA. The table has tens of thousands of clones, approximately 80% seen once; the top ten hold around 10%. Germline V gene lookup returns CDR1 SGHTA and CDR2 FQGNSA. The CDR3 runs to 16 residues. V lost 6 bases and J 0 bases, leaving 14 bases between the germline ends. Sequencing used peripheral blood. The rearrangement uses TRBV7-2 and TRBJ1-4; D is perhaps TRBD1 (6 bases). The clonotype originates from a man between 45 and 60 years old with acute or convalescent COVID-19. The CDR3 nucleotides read TGTGCCAGCAGGCGAACGACAGGAGCAACTAATGAAAAACTGTTTTTT. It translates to CASRRTTGATNEKLFF.